This T cell receptor (beta chain) was recovered during a study of cytomegalovirus exposure and HLA in healthy donors. V dropped 6 bases and J dropped 0 bases, with 19 bases sitting between them. CDR3 length: 17 amino acids. Germline values: CDR1 SGHTA, CDR2 FQGNSA. In the PCR, 60 Vbeta and 13 Jbeta primers were used. Data came from immunoSEQ multiplex PCR; TCRdb stores just in-frame clones and leaves some out. Among over 150,000 clones listed, roughly 80% were seen once. This receptor was obtained from a male donor in good health and CMV-seropositive. J is TRBJ2-3 and V is TRBV7-2; D ambiguous. Material for sequencing was PBMCs. The CDR3 region is CASSSPRVVTSTDTQYF. CDR3 nucleotide sequence: TGTGCCAGCAGTTCCCCCCGGGTAGTAACTAGCACAGATACGCAGTATTTT.